Described below is a single T cell receptor beta chain sequence and its context. Antigen specificity is unknown. The data belong to a study of beta chain features in type 1 diabetes. Expressed TCRB transcripts were sequenced after all isolated RNA was converted to cDNA. Average read counts of stem cell-like memory T cell samples were approximately 940,000. The assay was immunoSEQ multiplex PCR, and TCRdb's table has in-frame clones only and misses some. The table shows 110,000 or so clones, with almost 40% occurring only once. The germline V gene has CDR1 SNHLY and CDR2 FYNNEI. The CDR3 contains 15 residues. V lost 4 bases and J lost 4, with 17 bases in between. Overall study findings and caveats: VDJ junctions from type 1 diabetes patients carried fewer insertions and larger deletions.

Sequenced: stem cell memory CD4+ T cells from blood. This chain connects TRBV2 to TRBJ2-7; D is perhaps TRBD2 (5 bases). This sequence was found in a young woman in good health. The CDR3 here is CASSVPSGPSYEQYF. The CDR3 DNA follows: TGTGCCAGCAGTGTCCCCAGCGGACCGTCGTACGAGCAGTACTTC. The full variable domain, with the rest looked up from reference TRBV2 and TRBJ2-7, is EPEVTQTPSHQVTQMGQEVILRCVPISNHLYFYWYRQILGQKVEFLVSFYNNEISEKSEIFDDQFSVERPDGSNFTLKIRSTKLEDSAMYFCASSVPSGPSYEQYFGPGTRLTVT.